The entry that follows covers one TCR beta chain sequence. As yet, its antigen is unknown. This sample is drawn from a study of pediatric ulcerative colitis. Across the whole study: Most patients had pancolitis, and two had left-sided colitis. Study outcomes and limitations: Blood-rectal clonal overlap within each person was significantly higher in ulcerative colitis patients than controls.

This CDR3 has 14 amino acids. The rectum was sampled with one to two pinch biopsies at colonoscopy. Up to 500,000 reads were sequenced per sample. TCRdb's table, derived via immunoSEQ multiplex PCR, lists solely in-frame clones and lacks some. The repertoire holds 30,000 to 40,000 clones, with roughly three quarters as singletons. The sequenced sample was gut tissue. V and J are TRBV7-5 and TRBJ1-2; the table's D call of TRBD1 was not tested on the DNA. TRBV7-5 is a pseudogene locus. This sequence originates from a boy younger than 18 with mild ulcerative colitis. This CDR3 reads CVRSLGSTGDGYTF. CDR3 sequence (DNA): TGTGTCAGAAGCTTAGGTTCTACAGGGGATGGCTACACCTTC.